This entry is about one TCR beta chain. Germline V gene sequence: CDR1 SGHVS, CDR2 FQNEAQ. This CDR3 contains 14 residues. Trimming took off 3 bases at V and 6 bases at J, with 12 bases between the two ends. Alongside a J-beta primer mix, a sample-barcoded 5' primer served in a second PCR lasting about 6 to 11 cycles. TCRdb re-analysed the 5' RACE reads in MiXCR, keeping a single row per CDR3 protein. Altogether some 920,000 distinct CDR3 sequences are present, around 54% being singletons, with the ten largest covering about 22%. These data are taken from a study of blood T cells in healthy people across ages.

The V call is TRBV7-8, the J call TRBJ1-5; D gene uncertain. This TCR was sampled from a woman aged 55-69 years in good health. Sample: blood. The DNA of the CDR3 is TGTGCCAGCAGCTTTATCGGCCCCTTTCAGCCCCAGCATTTT. Residues: CASSFIGPFQPQHF.